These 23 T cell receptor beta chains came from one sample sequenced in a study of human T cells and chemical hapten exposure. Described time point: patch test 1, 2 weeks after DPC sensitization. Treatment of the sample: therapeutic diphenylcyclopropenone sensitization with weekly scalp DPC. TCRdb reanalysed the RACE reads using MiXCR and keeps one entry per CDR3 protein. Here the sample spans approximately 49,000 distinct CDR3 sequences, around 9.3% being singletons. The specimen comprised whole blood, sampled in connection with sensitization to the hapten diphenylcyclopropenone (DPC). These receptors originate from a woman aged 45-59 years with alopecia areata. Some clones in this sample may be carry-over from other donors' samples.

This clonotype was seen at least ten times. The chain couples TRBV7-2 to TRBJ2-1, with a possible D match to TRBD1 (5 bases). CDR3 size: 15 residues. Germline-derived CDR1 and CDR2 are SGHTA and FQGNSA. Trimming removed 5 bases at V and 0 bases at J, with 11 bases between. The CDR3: CASSPDRSSYNEQFF. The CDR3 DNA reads TGTGCCAGCAGCCCCGACAGAAGCTCCTACAATGAGCAGTTCTTC.

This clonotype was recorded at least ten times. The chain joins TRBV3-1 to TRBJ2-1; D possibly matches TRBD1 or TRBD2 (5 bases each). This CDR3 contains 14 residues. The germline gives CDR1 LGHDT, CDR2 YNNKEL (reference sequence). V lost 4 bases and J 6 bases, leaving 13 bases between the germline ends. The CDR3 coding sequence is TGTGCCAGCAGCCTTTGGGGGAGAAGCAATGAGCAGTTCTTC. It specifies CASSLWGRSNEQFF.

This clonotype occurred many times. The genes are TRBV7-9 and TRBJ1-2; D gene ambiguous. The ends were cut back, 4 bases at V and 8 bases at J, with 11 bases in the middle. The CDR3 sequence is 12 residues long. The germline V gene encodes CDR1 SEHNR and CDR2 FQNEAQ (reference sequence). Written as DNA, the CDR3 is TGTGCCAGCAGCTCCGACTTTGTGGGCTACACCTTC. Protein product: CASSSDFVGYTF.

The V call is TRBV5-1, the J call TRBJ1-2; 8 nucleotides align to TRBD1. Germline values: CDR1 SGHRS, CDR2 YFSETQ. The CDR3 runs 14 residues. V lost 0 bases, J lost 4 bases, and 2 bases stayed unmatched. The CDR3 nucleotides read TGCGCCAGCAGCTTGGCGCAGGGGGCCTATGGCTACACCTTC. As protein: CASSLAQGAYGYTF.

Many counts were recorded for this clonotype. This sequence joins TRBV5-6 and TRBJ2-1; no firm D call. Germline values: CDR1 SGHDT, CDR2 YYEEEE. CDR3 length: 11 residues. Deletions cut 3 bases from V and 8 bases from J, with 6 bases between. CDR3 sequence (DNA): TGTGCCAGCAGCTCGAGGCATGAGCAGTTCTTC. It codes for CASSSRHEQFF.

The CDR3 spells CASSSSGTYQETQYF. The CDR3, as DNA: TGTGCCAGCAGCTCGTCCGGGACTTACCAAGAGACCCAGTACTTC. The rearrangement links TRBV7-2 to TRBJ2-5; tentative D call: TRBD2 (6 bases). CDR3 length: 15 amino acids. Trimming shortened V by 4 bases and J by 0 bases, and 12 bases separated the two germline ends. Germline V gene sequence: CDR1 SGHTA, CDR2 FQGNSA.

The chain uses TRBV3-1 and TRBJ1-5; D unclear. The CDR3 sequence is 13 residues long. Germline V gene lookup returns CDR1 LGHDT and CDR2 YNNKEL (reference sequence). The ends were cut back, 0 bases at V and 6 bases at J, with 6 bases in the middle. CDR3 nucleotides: TGTGCCAGCAGCCAAGATCGAATTCAGCCCCAGCATTTT. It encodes CASSQDRIQPQHF.

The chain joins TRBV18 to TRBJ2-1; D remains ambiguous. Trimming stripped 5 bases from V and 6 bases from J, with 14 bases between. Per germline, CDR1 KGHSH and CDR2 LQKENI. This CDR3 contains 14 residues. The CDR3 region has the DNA TGTGCCAGCTCATACTCTAGTAAGGCCAATGAGCAGTTCTTC. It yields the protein CASSYSSKANEQFF.

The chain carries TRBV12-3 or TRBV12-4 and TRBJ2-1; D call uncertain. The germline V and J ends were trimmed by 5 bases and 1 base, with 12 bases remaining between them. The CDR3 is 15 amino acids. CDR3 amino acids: CASSPRLSSYNEQFF. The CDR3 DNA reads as TGTGCCAGCAGTCCCCGTCTATCTTCCTACAATGAGCAGTTCTTC.

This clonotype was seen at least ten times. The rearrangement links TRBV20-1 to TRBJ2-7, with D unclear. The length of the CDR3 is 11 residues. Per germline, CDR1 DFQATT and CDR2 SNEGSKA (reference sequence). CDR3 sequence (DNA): TGCACCGCAGATTGGTTGGACGAGCAGTACTTC. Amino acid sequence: CTADWLDEQYF.

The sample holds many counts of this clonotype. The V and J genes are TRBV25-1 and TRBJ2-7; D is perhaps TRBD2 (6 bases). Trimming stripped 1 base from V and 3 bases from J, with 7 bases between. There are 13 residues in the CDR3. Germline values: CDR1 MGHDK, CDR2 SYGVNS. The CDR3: CASSELTSYEQYF. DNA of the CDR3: TGTGCCAGCAGTGAATTGACTAGCTACGAGCAGTACTTC.

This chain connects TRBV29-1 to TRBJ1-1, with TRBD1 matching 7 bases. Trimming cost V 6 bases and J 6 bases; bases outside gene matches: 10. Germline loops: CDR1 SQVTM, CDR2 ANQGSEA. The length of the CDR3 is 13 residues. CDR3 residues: CSVNFDRASEAFF. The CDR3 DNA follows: TGCAGCGTAAATTTTGACAGGGCGTCTGAAGCTTTCTTT.

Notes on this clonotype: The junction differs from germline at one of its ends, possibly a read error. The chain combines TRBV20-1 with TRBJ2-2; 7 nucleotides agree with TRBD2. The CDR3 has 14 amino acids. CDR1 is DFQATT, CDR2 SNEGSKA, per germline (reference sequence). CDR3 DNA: TGCATTGCTCGGAGACTAGCAGCCACCGGGGAGCTGTTTTTT. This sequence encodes CIARRLAATGELFF.

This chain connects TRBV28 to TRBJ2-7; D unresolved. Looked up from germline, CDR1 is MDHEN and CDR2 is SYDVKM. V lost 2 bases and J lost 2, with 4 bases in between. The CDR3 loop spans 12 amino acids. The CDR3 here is CASSLRTYEQYF. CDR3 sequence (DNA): TGTGCCAGCAGTTTACGGACCTACGAGCAGTACTTC.

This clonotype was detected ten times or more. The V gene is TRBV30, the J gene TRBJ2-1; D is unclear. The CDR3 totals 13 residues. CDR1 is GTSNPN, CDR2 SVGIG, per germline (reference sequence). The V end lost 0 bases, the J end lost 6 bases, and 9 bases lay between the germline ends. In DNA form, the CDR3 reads TGTGCCTGGAGTGTACGAGCTCGCAATGAGCAGTTCTTC. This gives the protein CAWSVRARNEQFF.

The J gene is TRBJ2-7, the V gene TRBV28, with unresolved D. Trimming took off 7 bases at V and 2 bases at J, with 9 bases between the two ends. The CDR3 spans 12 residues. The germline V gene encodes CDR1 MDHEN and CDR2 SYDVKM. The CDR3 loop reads CASIKSPYEQYF. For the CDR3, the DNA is TGTGCCAGCATCAAATCCCCCTACGAGCAGTACTTC.

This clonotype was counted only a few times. The CDR3 sequence: CASSQGRAQPQHF. In nucleotides, the CDR3 is TGCGCCAGCAGCCAAGGTAGGGCACAGCCCCAGCATTTT. J is TRBJ1-5 and V is TRBV4-1; D uncertain. Germline lookup yields CDR1 MGHRA and CDR2 YSYEKL. Trimming left V 1 base short and J 7 bases short, with 8 bases between. The CDR3 sequence is 13 residues long.

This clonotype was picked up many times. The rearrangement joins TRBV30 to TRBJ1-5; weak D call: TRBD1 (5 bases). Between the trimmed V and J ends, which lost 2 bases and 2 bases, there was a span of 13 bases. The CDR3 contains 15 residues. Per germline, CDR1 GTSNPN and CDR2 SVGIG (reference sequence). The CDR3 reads CAWSLRAGGNQPQHF. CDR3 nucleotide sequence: TGTGCCTGGAGTCTTAGAGCGGGGGGCAATCAGCCCCAGCATTTT.

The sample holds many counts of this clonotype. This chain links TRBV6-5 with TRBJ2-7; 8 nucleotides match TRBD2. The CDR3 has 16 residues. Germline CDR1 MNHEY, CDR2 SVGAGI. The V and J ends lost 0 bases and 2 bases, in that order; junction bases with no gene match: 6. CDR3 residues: CASSYSRPREAYEQYF. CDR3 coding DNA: TGTGCCAGCAGTTACTCGCGTCCGCGGGAGGCCTACGAGCAGTACTTC.

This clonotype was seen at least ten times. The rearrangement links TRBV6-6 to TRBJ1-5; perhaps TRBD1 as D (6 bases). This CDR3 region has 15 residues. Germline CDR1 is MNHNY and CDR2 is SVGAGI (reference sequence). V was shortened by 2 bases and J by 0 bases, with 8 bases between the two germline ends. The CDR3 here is CASSYGTLSNQPQHF. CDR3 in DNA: TGTGCCAGCAGTTACGGGACACTTAGCAATCAGCCCCAGCATTTT.

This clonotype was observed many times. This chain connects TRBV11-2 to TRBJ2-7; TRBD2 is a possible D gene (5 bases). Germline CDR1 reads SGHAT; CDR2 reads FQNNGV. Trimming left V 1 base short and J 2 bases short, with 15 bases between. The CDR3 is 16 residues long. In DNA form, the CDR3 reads TGTGCCAGCAGCTTAGTCACCGGGTCGGGAACCTACGAGCAGTACTTC. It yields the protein CASSLVTGSGTYEQYF.

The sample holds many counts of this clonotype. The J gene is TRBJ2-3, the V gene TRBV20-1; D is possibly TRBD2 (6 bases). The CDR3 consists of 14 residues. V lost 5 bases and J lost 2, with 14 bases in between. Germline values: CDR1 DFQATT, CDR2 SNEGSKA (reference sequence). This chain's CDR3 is CSARGGLFTDTQYF. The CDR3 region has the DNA TGCAGTGCTCGTGGAGGGCTGTTCACAGATACGCAGTATTTT.

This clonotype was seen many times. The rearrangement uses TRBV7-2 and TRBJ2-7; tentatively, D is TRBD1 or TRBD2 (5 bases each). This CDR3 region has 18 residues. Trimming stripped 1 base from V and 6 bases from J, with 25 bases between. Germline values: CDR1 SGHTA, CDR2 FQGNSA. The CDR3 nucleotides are TGTGCCAGCAGCTTAGGACCGACCAGACAGAGTAGGAGGCGCGAGCAGTACTTC. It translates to CASSLGPTRQSRRREQYF.